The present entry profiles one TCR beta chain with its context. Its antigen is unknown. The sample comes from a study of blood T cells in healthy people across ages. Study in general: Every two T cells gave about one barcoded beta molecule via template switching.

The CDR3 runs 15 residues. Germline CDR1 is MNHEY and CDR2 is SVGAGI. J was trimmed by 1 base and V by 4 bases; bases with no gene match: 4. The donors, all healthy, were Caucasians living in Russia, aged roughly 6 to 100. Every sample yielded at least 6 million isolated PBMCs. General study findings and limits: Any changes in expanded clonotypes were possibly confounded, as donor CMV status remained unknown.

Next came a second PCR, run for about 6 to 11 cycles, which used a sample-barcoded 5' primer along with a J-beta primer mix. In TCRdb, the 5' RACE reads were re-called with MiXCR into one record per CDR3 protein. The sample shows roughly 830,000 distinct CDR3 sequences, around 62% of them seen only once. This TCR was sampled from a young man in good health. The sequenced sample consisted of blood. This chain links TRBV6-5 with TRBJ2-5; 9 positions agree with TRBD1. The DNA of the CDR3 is TGTGCCAGCAGTTGGGGGACAGGGATCCAAGAGACCCAGTACTTC. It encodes CASSWGTGIQETQYF.